The clone carrying this T cell receptor (beta chain) was observed once. Its antigen is still unknown. This record belongs to a study of cytomegalovirus exposure and HLA in healthy donors. The CDR3 has 14 residues. The V gene's germline CDR1 is MNHNS and CDR2 SASEGT. The ends were cut back, 4 bases at V and 4 bases at J, with 14 bases in the middle. Study-level findings and limits: From TCR beta sequences, most subjects' HLA-A and HLA-B alleles were reportedly predicted accurately. According to an earlier analysis, most TCR beta V segments yielded productive rearrangements about 87% or about 30% of the time.

When sampled, the donors appeared nominally healthy, though they likely had unrecorded immune exposures. Amplification used 60 Vbeta primers and 13 Jbeta primers. The repertoire was sequenced with immunoSEQ multiplex PCR; TCRdb's copy has only in-frame clones and lacks some. The sample has roughly 100,000 clones, approximately 85% seen once. Sequenced: PBMCs. The receptor was isolated from a young woman in good health and CMV-seropositive. The chain is built from TRBV6-1 and TRBJ2-7; possible D gene TRBD2, 6 bases. CDR3 sequence reads: CASSAGLLTYEQYF. In DNA, the CDR3 is TGTGCCAGCAGTGCGGGACTTCTCACTTACGAGCAGTACTTC.